This TCR beta chain was identified during a study of shared clonotypes between healthy human individuals. About the research overall: Three plates each covered CD4 naive and memory; CD8 naive two, CD8 memory one.

For this clone: Its antigen is unknown.

The trim removed 6 bases at V and 6 bases at J, leaving 8 bases unmatched. CDR3 length: 15 amino acids. Germline V lookup: CDR1 MDHEN, CDR2 SYDVKM. Data came from immunoSEQ multiplex PCR; TCRdb stores just in-frame clones and leaves some out. The table records 550,000 to 800,000 clones, approximately 79% of them present only once. Donors were healthy HIV-negative adults without recent acute infections or vaccinations. CD4+ cells yielded CD45RA+ naive and CD45RA-negative memory subsets. The study, taken as a whole, reports: Shared clonotypes across all four donors exceeded non-shared ones in generation probability.

This TCR came from a woman aged 25 to 39 in good health. The chain employs TRBV28 and TRBJ2-7, with TRBD2 identical over 13 bases. The sequencing sample was made of memory CD4+ T cells sorted from blood. As for subset: CD45RA-negative fraction. The CDR3 bases are TGTGCCAGCAGGGGGGGGACTAGCGGGACGATCGAGCAGTACTTC. It translates to CASRGGTSGTIEQYF.